What follows are 18 T cell receptor beta chains derived from one specimen sequenced in a study of T cell repertoires in cytomegalovirus infection. The antigens for these receptors are not known. From the reads, TCRdb called clonotypes with MiXCR, one entry per CDR3 protein. The sample holds around 100,000 distinct CDR3 sequences, about 9.4% seen once. Sequencing used PBMCs, sequenced either directly or after in vitro stimulation (not recorded which). The receptors stem from a human donor in good health (CMV status not recorded). Some clones in this sample may be carry-over from other donors' samples.

This clonotype has at least ten counts. The chain carries TRBV12-3 or TRBV12-4 and TRBJ2-5; D gene uncertain. The ends were cut back, 8 bases at V and 2 bases at J, with 9 bases in the middle. The CDR3 consists of 12 residues. The CDR3 reads CASCTNQETQYF. DNA of the CDR3: TGTGCCAGCTGTACCAATCAAGAGACCCAGTACTTC.

The table lists this clonotype with many counts. This rearrangement joins TRBV12-3 or TRBV12-4 to TRBJ1-5; D gene unclear. Trimming took off 8 bases at V and 2 bases at J, with 16 bases between the two ends. The CDR3 has 15 amino acids. The CDR3: CASQPGRIRNQPQHF. The CDR3 bases are TGTGCCAGCCAGCCGGGTCGGATTCGCAATCAGCCCCAGCATTTT.

V gene TRBV27 combines with J gene TRBJ1-1; no definite D call. CDR1 and CDR2 (germline): MNHEY, SMNVEV (reference sequence). V was trimmed by 5 bases and J by 1 base, leaving 11 bases between them. The length of the CDR3 is 14 residues. The CDR3 protein is CASSPQWANTEAFF. In nucleotides, the CDR3 is TGTGCCAGCAGTCCACAGTGGGCGAACACTGAAGCTTTCTTT.

This clonotype was picked up many times. The chain joins TRBV7-9 to TRBJ1-4; D is unresolved. Germline CDR1 and CDR2: SEHNR and FQNEAQ (reference sequence). Trimming removed 2 bases at V and 6 bases at J, with 7 bases between. This CDR3 is 13 amino acids long. The CDR3 nucleotides read TGTGCCAGCAGCTTATCGCAAGATGAAAAACTGTTTTTT. Translating it yields CASSLSQDEKLFF.

Many counts were recorded for this clonotype. The rearrangement uses TRBV28 and TRBJ1-4; TRBD1 aligns across 8 bases. J was trimmed by 7 bases and V by 5 bases; bases with no gene match: 9. CDR3 length equals 15 residues. CDR1 is MDHEN, CDR2 SYDVKM, per germline. CDR3 DNA sequence: TGTGCCAGCAGTCTAACACGTACAGGGGGTGAAAAACTGTTTTTT. It encodes CASSLTRTGGEKLFF.

The table lists this clonotype with many counts. V gene TRBV7-9 combines with J gene TRBJ1-3; TRBD1 might be the D (6 bases). Germline V gives CDR1 SEHNR, CDR2 FQNEAQ (reference sequence). The length of the CDR3 is 15 residues. Trimming left V 4 bases short and J 0 bases short, with 10 bases between. The CDR3 spells CASSSGQRSGNTIYF. The DNA of the CDR3 is TGTGCCAGCAGCTCCGGACAGCGCTCTGGAAACACCATATATTTT.

This clonotype was seen a handful of times. This chain uses TRBV11-3 with TRBJ2-1; D ambiguous. V was pared by 7 bases and J by 6 bases, with 19 bases between. The CDR3 loop spans 15 amino acids. Germline V gives CDR1 SGHNT, CDR2 YENEEA. The CDR3 nucleotides read TGTGCCAGCACCAAGACCCATTATAGAAGCAATGAGCAGTTCTTC. This encodes CASTKTHYRSNEQFF.

This clonotype showed up many times. This sequence joins TRBV4-1 and TRBJ2-1, with 13 bases fitting TRBD2. The germline V gene encodes CDR1 MGHRA and CDR2 YSYEKL. Trimming took 3 bases from V and 7 from J; bases not matched to a gene: 6. The CDR3 consists of 16 residues. The CDR3 region has the DNA TGCGCCAGCAGCCATGGGGGACTAGCGGGAAGTAATGAGCAGTTCTTC. It specifies CASSHGGLAGSNEQFF.

This clonotype was seen many times. The chain couples TRBV7-2 to TRBJ1-5; D not resolved. Between the trimmed V and J ends, which lost 8 bases and 3 bases, there was a span of 11 bases. Germline loops: CDR1 SGHTA, CDR2 FQGNSA. The CDR3 runs 13 residues. The CDR3 bases are TGTGCCAGCTCGGGGAGGGTCAATCAGCCCCAGCATTTT. It translates to CASSGRVNQPQHF.

In DNA form, the CDR3 reads TGTGCCAGTAGTATTGCAGGGAGGGCAACTAATGAAAAACTGTTTTTT. Its translation is CASSIAGRATNEKLFF. The chain uses TRBV19 and TRBJ1-4, with D maybe TRBD1 (5 bases). V gave up 3 bases and J gave up 0 bases, with 11 bases separating them. This CDR3 contains 16 residues. CDR1 and CDR2 (germline): LNHDA, SQIVND (reference sequence).

This clonotype showed up just a few times. The chain recombines TRBV27 with TRBJ2-1, with 7 bases matching TRBD2. The V gene's germline CDR1 is MNHEY and CDR2 SMNVEV (reference sequence). The V segment lost 4 bases and the J segment 9 bases; nucleotides outside the gene matches: 15. CDR3 length: 16 residues. The CDR3 DNA sequence: TGTGCCAGCAGTTATACCCGGGACCTAGGACTAGGTGAGCAGTTCTTC. Translation gives CASSYTRDLGLGEQFF.

In this sample, this clonotype turned up many times. The CDR3 loop reads CASSPPGASSYEQYF. The CDR3, as DNA: TGTGCCAGCAGTCCCCCAGGGGCTTCGTCCTACGAGCAGTACTTC. The chain links TRBV25-1 to TRBJ2-7, with TRBD1 as a possible D gene (6 bases). The CDR3 contains 15 residues. From germline, CDR1 is MGHDK and CDR2 SYGVNS. Trimming took off 5 bases at V and 1 base at J, with 15 bases between the two ends.

The gene calls are TRBV7-3 and TRBJ2-7; tentatively, D is TRBD1 (6 bases). CDR3 length: 15 residues. The V end lost 5 bases, the J end lost 2 bases, and 16 bases lay between the germline ends. CDR1 is SGHTA, CDR2 FQGTGA, per germline. CDR3 in DNA: TGTGCCAGCAGCCCGTGGGACACCCCCGCCTACGAGCAGTACTTC. This translates into CASSPWDTPAYEQYF.

This clonotype has a handful of counts. This chain links TRBV4-3 with TRBJ1-1; 9 nucleotides agree with TRBD1. Germline V gives CDR1 LGHNA, CDR2 YSLEER. V lost 3 bases, J lost 3 bases, and 8 bases stayed unmatched. The CDR3 runs 16 residues. The CDR3 DNA reads as TGCGCCAGCAGCCACGGGCCGGACAGGGGTGACACTGAAGCTTTCTTT. Amino acid sequence: CASSHGPDRGDTEAFF.

This clonotype was recorded at least ten times. One junction end does not reproduce the germline sequence, and a read error may be involved. This chain links TRBV7-7 with TRBJ2-1; TRBD2 matches 12 bases. Germline loops: CDR1 SSHAT, CDR2 FNYEAQ (reference sequence). This CDR3 is 18 amino acids long. The CDR3 DNA sequence: TGTGCTAGCAGCGACAGAATCGGACTAGCGGGATCAGGGAATGAGCAGTTCTTC. It specifies CASSDRIGLAGSGNEQFF.

This clonotype appeared many times. V usage is TRBV6-5 and J usage is TRBJ2-4, with 8 positions matching TRBD2. CDR1 is MNHEY and CDR2 is SVGAGI in the germline V gene. V shed 5 bases, J shed 9 bases, and the junction held 9 bases outside the gene matches. CDR3 size: 14 residues. The CDR3 DNA sequence: TGTGCCAGCAGTCGGGGGGGTAGCTCAACCATTCAGTACTTC. It translates to CASSRGGSSTIQYF.

This clonotype was picked up many times. This CDR3 is CASSFGEGNQPQHF. The CDR3 DNA reads TGTGCCAGCAGCTTTGGTGAGGGCAATCAGCCCCAGCATTTT. V usage is TRBV7-9 and J usage is TRBJ1-5; the D is unclear. The germline CDR1 and CDR2 sequences are SEHNR and FQNEAQ (reference sequence). V lost 3 bases, J lost 2 bases, and 8 bases lay in between. The CDR3 is 14 amino acids. Complete variable domain (other parts from reference TRBV7-9 and TRBJ1-5): DTGVSQNPRHKITKRGQNVTFRCDPISEHNRLYWYRQTLGQGPEFLTYFQNEAQLEKSRLLSDRFSAERPKGSFSTLEIQRTEQGDSAMYLCASSFGEGNQPQHFGDGTRLSIL.

This clonotype has only a few counts. The rearrangement links TRBV24-1 to TRBJ2-3; D may correspond to TRBD1 or TRBD2 (5 bases each). The germline V and J ends were trimmed by 4 bases and 0 bases, with 10 bases remaining between them. This CDR3 has 15 amino acids. Germline-derived CDR1 and CDR2 are KGHDR and SFDVKD. The CDR3 nucleotides are TGTGCCACCAGTGAGTTCGAGGGGAGCACAGATACGCAGTATTTT. Protein sequence: CATSEFEGSTDTQYF.